This TCR beta chain comes out of a study of blood T cell repertoires in COVID-19. Study at large: PBMCs, B-cell-depleted T cells, or T cells were the source of the cDNA or gDNA that made up the material.

Produced via immunoSEQ multiplex PCR; TCRdb's table is partial and in-frame only. This table has about 160,000 clones, about 86% appearing once. The sequence was collected from a woman between 65 and 79 years old with COVID-19, enrolled during active disease. The source material was peripheral blood.

CDR3 sequence (DNA): TGTGCCAGCAGCTTGGTAGGGGAGGGGAGCTACGAGCAGTACTTC. Amino acids: CASSLVGEGSYEQYF. The gene calls are TRBV5-5 and TRBJ2-7; 7 bases map to TRBD2. CDR3 length equals 15 residues. J lost 3 bases, V lost 0 bases, and 6 bases had no gene match. Germline-derived CDR1 and CDR2 are SGHKS and YYEKEE (reference sequence).